These 25 T cell receptor beta chains share one sample of origin, sequenced in a study of blood T cell repertoires in COVID-19. Assay used: immunoSEQ multiplex PCR; TCRdb lists only in-frame clones, some missing. The sample contains around 31,000 clones, 80% to 90% of which appear only once. The specimen was peripheral blood. These receptors came from a man aged 80 or over with acute or convalescent COVID-19.

This chain uses TRBV7-9 with TRBJ1-5; D possibly corresponds to TRBD1 (5 bases). With 9 bases removed from V and 4 bases from J, the gap between germline ends came to 16 bases. The CDR3 totals 14 residues. CDR1 SEHNR and CDR2 FQNEAQ come from the germline V gene (reference sequence). CDR3 nucleotides: TGTGCCAGTGGAGCAGGTACAGGTAATCAGCCCCAGCATTTT. Translation gives CASGAGTGNQPQHF.

The chain links TRBV7-9 to TRBJ1-4, with D perhaps TRBD1 (5 bases). The CDR3 spans 15 residues. V lost 5 bases and J 4 bases, leaving 14 bases between the germline ends. Germline values: CDR1 SEHNR, CDR2 FQNEAQ (reference sequence). The CDR3 reads CASSAAGRDNEKLFF. CDR3 nucleotides: TGTGCCAGCAGCGCAGCCGGCAGGGATAATGAAAAACTGTTTTTT.

The chain combines TRBV6-4 with TRBJ1-5; no firm D call. CDR1 is MRHNA and CDR2 is SNTAGT in the germline V gene. The CDR3 runs 14 residues. Trimming took 4 bases from V and 4 from J, leaving 11 bases between them. CDR3 residues: CASSALGGNQPQHF. For the CDR3, the DNA is TGTGCCAGCAGTGCCCTAGGTGGGAATCAGCCCCAGCATTTT.

The chain links TRBV11-2 to TRBJ2-7; TRBD1 aligns across 7 bases. Germline CDR1 SGHAT, CDR2 FQNNGV. The CDR3 is 14 residues long. Unmatched junction bases numbered 3, after V lost 1 base and J lost 3 bases. The CDR3 spells CASSLGDRRYEQYF. The CDR3 nucleotides are TGTGCCAGCAGCTTAGGGGACAGACGCTACGAGCAGTACTTC. Filled out from reference TRBV11-2 and TRBJ2-7, the complete variable domain reads EAGVAQSPRYKIIEKRQSVAFWCNPISGHATLYWYQQILGQGPKLLIQFQNNGVVDDSQLPKDRFSAERLKGVDSTLKIQPAKLEDSAVYLCASSLGDRRYEQYFGPGTRLTVT.

This clone was recorded only once. This chain links TRBV4-1 with TRBJ2-7; D is possibly TRBD2 (6 bases). The CDR3 is 13 amino acids. The V gene lost 1 base and the J gene lost 6 bases, with 10 bases spanning the gap. Germline values: CDR1 MGHRA, CDR2 YSYEKL. CDR3: CASSQVLGGEQYF. CDR3 bases: TGCGCCAGCAGCCAAGTCCTCGGGGGCGAGCAGTACTTC.

The chain joins TRBV18 to TRBJ1-4; 8 bases align to TRBD1. The germline gives CDR1 KGHSH, CDR2 LQKENI. The V segment lost 3 bases and the J segment 1 base; nucleotides outside the gene matches: 7. The CDR3 totals 17 residues. CDR3 residues: CASSPVDRGETNEKLFF. The CDR3 coding sequence is TGTGCCAGCTCACCGGTTGACAGGGGAGAAACTAATGAAAAACTGTTTTTT.

The chain combines TRBV27 with TRBJ2-7; TRBD2 is a possible D gene (6 bases). V was trimmed by 4 bases and J by 1 base, leaving 14 bases between them. CDR1 MNHEY and CDR2 SMNVEV come from the germline V gene (reference sequence). This CDR3 region has 15 residues. CDR3 DNA sequence: TGTGCCAGCAGTTCTTTAGCGGCCCGATCCTACGAGCAGTACTTC. Amino acid sequence: CASSSLAARSYEQYF.

The rearrangement uses TRBV3-1 (or the pseudogene TRBV3-2) and TRBJ2-2; 9 bases line up with TRBD1. This CDR3 comprises 17 residues. With 0 bases clipped from V and 6 bases from J, the junction kept 8 bases outside the gene matches. Per the germline V gene, CDR1 is LGHDT and CDR2 is YNNKEL (reference sequence). CDR3 DNA: TGTGCCAGCAGCCAAGATTTTTATTGGACAGGGGCCGGGGAGCTGTTTTTT. This sequence encodes CASSQDFYWTGAGELFF.

The chain couples TRBV27 to TRBJ2-7, with a weak D call TRBD1 (7 bases). V lost 5 bases to trimming and J lost 3 bases, with 26 bases between them. Germline-derived CDR1 and CDR2 are MNHEY and SMNVEV (reference sequence). The CDR3 covers 18 residues. CDR3 in amino acids: CASSRSLQGGYRHYEQYF. The CDR3 coding sequence is TGTGCCAGCAGTCGATCACTCCAGGGGGGATACCGCCACTACGAGCAGTACTTC.

The chain joins TRBV11-2 to TRBJ2-1; the match to TRBD2 covers 11 bases. This CDR3 spans 16 amino acids. Germline V CDR1 and CDR2: SGHAT, FQNNGV. V lost 5 bases and J lost 3; bases outside the gene matches: 6. CDR3 bases: TGTGCCAGCAGCCCGAATAGCGGGAGGGGCTACAATGAGCAGTTCTTC. It encodes CASSPNSGRGYNEQFF.

V and J are TRBV7-2 and TRBJ2-1; 14 nucleotides align to TRBD2. This CDR3 is 16 amino acids long. Trimming cost V 6 bases and J 6 bases; bases outside gene matches: 7. Looked up from germline, CDR1 is SGHTA and CDR2 is FQGNSA. This CDR3 is CASRGTSGSWRNEQFF. The CDR3, as DNA: TGTGCCAGCAGGGGGACTAGCGGGAGTTGGCGCAATGAGCAGTTCTTC.

The J gene is TRBJ1-1, the V gene TRBV6-5, with TRBD1 matching 7 bases. This CDR3 is 14 amino acids long. Germline trimming cut 4 bases from V and 1 base from J; bases unmatched to any gene: 3. In germline, CDR1 is MNHEY, CDR2 SVGAGI. The CDR3 loop reads CASSSHRGNTEAFF. In DNA, the CDR3 is TGTGCCAGCAGTTCCCACAGGGGGAACACTGAAGCTTTCTTT.

The chain couples TRBV6-6 to TRBJ2-1; TRBD2 matches at 11 bases. V dropped 10 bases and J dropped 1; count of bases not matched to a gene: 3. CDR3 length: 14 amino acids. Germline V gene data show CDR1 as MNHNY and CDR2 as SVGAGI (reference sequence). The CDR3 protein is CATIAGGSYNEQFF. The CDR3 DNA reads as TGTGCCACCATAGCGGGAGGGTCCTACAATGAGCAGTTCTTC.

This clone was recorded once. V usage is TRBV6-2 or TRBV6-3 and J usage is TRBJ1-5; possible D gene TRBD1, 5 bases. The CDR3 runs 16 residues. Germline V gene data show CDR1 as MNHEY and CDR2 as SVGEGT. Trimming took 2 bases from V and 9 from J, leaving 20 bases between them. As DNA, the CDR3 is TGTGCCAGCAGTTACCCAACAGGACCAACGATTTCGCCCCAGCATTTT. Translating it yields CASSYPTGPTISPQHF.

The V and J genes are TRBV4-2 and TRBJ1-6; 9 positions agree with TRBD1. This CDR3 has 15 residues. CDR1 and CDR2 (germline): LGHNA, YNFKEQ. With 6 bases clipped from V and 8 bases from J, the junction kept 8 bases outside the gene matches. The CDR3 DNA reads TGTGCCAGCAGATCCCCGGGACAGGGACATTCACCCCTCCACTTT. As protein: CASRSPGQGHSPLHF.

The V and J genes are TRBV5-1 and TRBJ1-5; 8 nucleotides align to TRBD1. Trimming at V came to 0 bases and at J to 3 bases, leaving 5 bases not matched to a gene. Germline V lookup: CDR1 SGHRS, CDR2 YFSETQ. The CDR3 covers 16 residues. In nucleotides, the CDR3 is TGCGCCAGCAGCTTGGGGGCAGGGGGCATCAATCAGCCCCAGCATTTT. Translation: CASSLGAGGINQPQHF.

The CDR3 protein is CASSFSPTEPSYEQYF. The CDR3 bases are TGTGCCAGCAGCTTCTCCCCGACAGAACCCTCCTACGAGCAGTACTTC. The chain carries TRBV7-8 and TRBJ2-7; D perhaps matches TRBD1 (5 bases). The CDR3 consists of 16 residues. Trimming stripped 3 bases from V and 0 bases from J, with 15 bases between. Germline CDR1 is SGHVS and CDR2 is FQNEAQ.

This chain connects TRBV3-1 (or the pseudogene TRBV3-2) to TRBJ2-1, with TRBD2 matching 11 bases. V shed 6 bases, J shed 3 bases, and the junction held 7 bases outside the gene matches. Looked up from germline, CDR1 is LGHDT and CDR2 is YNNKEL (reference sequence). This CDR3 comprises 16 residues. CDR3: CASSPIAGGLYNEQFF. Written as DNA, the CDR3 is TGTGCCAGCAGTCCTATAGCGGGAGGGCTCTACAATGAGCAGTTCTTC.

The J gene is TRBJ1-6, the V gene TRBV28; 7 positions agree with TRBD1. The CDR3 length is 17 residues. CDR1 is MDHEN and CDR2 is SYDVKM in the germline V gene. The J segment lost 6 bases and the V segment lost 4 bases, leaving 12 bases of the junction unmatched. The CDR3 is CASSSLGAGGSNSPLHF. The DNA of the CDR3 is TGTGCCAGCAGTTCTTTGGGGGCAGGGGGATCTAATTCACCCCTCCACTTT.

The rearrangement joins TRBV19 to TRBJ2-7; 8 bases match TRBD1. J lost 5 bases, V lost 6 bases, and 3 bases had no gene match. This CDR3 is 12 amino acids long. Germline CDR1 LNHDA, CDR2 SQIVND (reference sequence). Here the CDR3 reads CASSQDRDEQYF. CDR3 DNA: TGTGCCAGTAGCCAGGACAGGGACGAGCAGTACTTC.

The count of this clone is one. The chain links TRBV30 to TRBJ1-2; 10 positions match TRBD1. Germline assignment: CDR1 GTSNPN and CDR2 SVGIG (reference sequence). The length of the CDR3 is 14 residues. Unmatched junction bases numbered 9, after V lost 5 bases and J lost 6 bases. CDR3 sequence (DNA): TGTGCCTGGTCAAAGCGGGACAGGGGTGATGGCTACACCTTC. Amino acid sequence: CAWSKRDRGDGYTF. The entire variable domain, with the rest obtained from reference TRBV30 and TRBJ1-2, is as follows: SQTIHQWPATLVQPVGSPLSLECTVEGTSNPNLYWYRQAAGRGLQLLFYSVGIGQISSEVPQNLSASRPQDRQFILSSKKLLLSDSGFYLCAWSKRDRGDGYTFGSGTRLTVV.

The chain carries TRBV4-2 and TRBJ1-2, with 7 bases aligning to TRBD1. The ends lost 4 bases at V and 1 base at J; junction bases unmatched: 6. Germline V gene data show CDR1 as LGHNA and CDR2 as YNFKEQ. The CDR3 contains 15 residues. The CDR3 is CASSRRTGDNYGYTF. CDR3 nucleotide sequence: TGTGCCAGCAGCCGCCGTACAGGGGATAACTATGGCTACACCTTC.

The chain carries TRBV7-8 and TRBJ1-5, with 7 positions matching TRBD1. V lost 1 base, J lost 1 base, and 4 bases stayed unmatched. Germline V CDR1 and CDR2: SGHVS, FQNEAQ. This CDR3 is built from 16 residues. The DNA of the CDR3 is TGTGCCAGCAGCTTAGTGGGGGGACAGAGCAATCAGCCCCAGCATTTT. This sequence encodes CASSLVGGQSNQPQHF.

V usage is TRBV5-5 and J usage is TRBJ1-6; D is unclear. Deletions cut 1 base from V and 7 bases from J, with 9 bases between. The length of the CDR3 is 14 residues. Germline V gene sequence: CDR1 SGHKS, CDR2 YYEKEE (reference sequence). This CDR3 is CASSLWVGNSPLHF. The DNA of the CDR3 is TGTGCCAGCAGCTTGTGGGTGGGCAATTCACCCCTCCACTTT. Drawing the rest from reference TRBV5-5 and TRBJ1-6, the complete variable domain is DAGVTQSPTHLIKTRGQQVTLRCSPISGHKSVSWYQQVLGQGPQFIFQYYEKEERGRGNFPDRFSARQFPNYSSELNVNALLLGDSALYLCASSLWVGNSPLHFGNGTRLTVT.

V is TRBV6-6 and J is TRBJ2-7; TRBD2 aligns across 9 bases. The ends lost 2 bases at V and 3 bases at J; junction bases unmatched: 8. Germline lookup yields CDR1 MNHNY and CDR2 SVGAGI (reference sequence). The CDR3 spans 16 residues. CDR3 sequence (DNA): TGTGCCAGCAGTTACGACCGGCGGGAGGGGTACTACGAGCAGTACTTC. Protein: CASSYDRREGYYEQYF.